This T cell receptor beta chain is from a study of shared clonotypes between healthy human individuals. Study-level background: A couple of female and a few male donors aged 18 to 49 were enrolled. Three plates were used per donor for CD4 naive, three for CD4 memory, two for CD8 naive and one for CD8 memory. Findings and limits, study-wide: Researchers sampled blood only, noting tissue repertoires likely differ.

Naive-designated CD8 cells lacked CD45RO, were positively enriched for CCR7, and omitted terminally differentiated effector memory CD45RA+ cells. The method was immunoSEQ multiplex PCR; TCRdb's version includes in-frame clones alone and lacks a portion of them. The sample lists approximately 600,000 clones, 95% occurring once. As for this clone: Its antigen is still unknown.

Deletions cut 4 bases from V and 0 bases from J, with 10 bases between. CDR1 and CDR2 (germline): MNHEY, SMNVEV (reference sequence). This CDR3 region has 15 residues. The J gene is TRBJ1-5, the V gene TRBV27; D gene uncertain. This TCR was recovered from a woman aged 25 to 39 in good health. Sequenced: naive CD8+ T cells sorted from blood. CDR3 region: CASSSHQASNQPQHF. Written as DNA, the CDR3 is TGTGCCAGCAGTTCACACCAGGCTAGCAATCAGCCCCAGCATTTT.